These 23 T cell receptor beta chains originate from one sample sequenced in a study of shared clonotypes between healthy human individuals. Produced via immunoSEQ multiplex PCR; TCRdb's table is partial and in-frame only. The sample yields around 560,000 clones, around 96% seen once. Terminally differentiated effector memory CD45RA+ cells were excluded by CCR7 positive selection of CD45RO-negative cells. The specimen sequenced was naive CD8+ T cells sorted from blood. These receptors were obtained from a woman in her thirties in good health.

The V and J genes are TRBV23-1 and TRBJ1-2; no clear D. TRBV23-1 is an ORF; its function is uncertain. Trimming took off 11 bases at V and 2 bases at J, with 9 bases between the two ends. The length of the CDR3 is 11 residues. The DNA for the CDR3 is TGCGCCGCCGCCAGGAACTATGGCTACACCTTC. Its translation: CAAARNYGYTF.

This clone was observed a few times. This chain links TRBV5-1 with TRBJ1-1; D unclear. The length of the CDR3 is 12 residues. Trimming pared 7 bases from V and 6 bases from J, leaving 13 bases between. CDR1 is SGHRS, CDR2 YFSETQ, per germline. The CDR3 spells CASGLTAAEAFF. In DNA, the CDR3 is TGCGCCAGCGGATTGACGGCGGCTGAAGCTTTCTTT.

The CDR3 loop is CSGVDSLSGNTIYF. The CDR3 DNA is TGCAGCGGGGTTGACAGTCTATCTGGAAACACCATATATTTT. The chain combines TRBV29-1 with TRBJ1-3; D is possibly TRBD1 (5 bases). Germline values: CDR1 SQVTM, CDR2 ANQGSEA. The CDR3 runs 14 residues. The V and J ends lost 7 bases and 1 base respectively, with 14 bases between them.

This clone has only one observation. DNA of the CDR3: TGTGCCAGCGGCGCTAGGAACTCCTACGAGCAGTACTTC. Translation gives CASGARNSYEQYF. V gene TRBV7-9 combines with J gene TRBJ2-7; unclear D gene. Per germline, CDR1 SEHNR and CDR2 FQNEAQ (reference sequence). Trimming took off 8 bases at V and 0 bases at J, with 11 bases between the two ends. The CDR3 is 13 residues long.

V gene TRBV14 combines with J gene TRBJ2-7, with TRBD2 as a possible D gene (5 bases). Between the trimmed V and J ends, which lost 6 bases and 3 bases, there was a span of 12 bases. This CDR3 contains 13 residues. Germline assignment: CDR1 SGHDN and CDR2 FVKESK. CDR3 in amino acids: CASSGVRGYEQYF. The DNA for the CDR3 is TGTGCCAGCAGTGGGGTCCGGGGCTACGAGCAGTACTTC.

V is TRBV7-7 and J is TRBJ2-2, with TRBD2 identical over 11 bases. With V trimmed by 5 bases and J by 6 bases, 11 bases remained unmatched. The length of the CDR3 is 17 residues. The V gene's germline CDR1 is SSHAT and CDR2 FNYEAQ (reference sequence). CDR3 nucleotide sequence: TGTGCCAGCAGCCCAGACATAGCGGGAGGGCCCGCCGGGGAGCTGTTTTTT. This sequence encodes CASSPDIAGGPAGELFF.

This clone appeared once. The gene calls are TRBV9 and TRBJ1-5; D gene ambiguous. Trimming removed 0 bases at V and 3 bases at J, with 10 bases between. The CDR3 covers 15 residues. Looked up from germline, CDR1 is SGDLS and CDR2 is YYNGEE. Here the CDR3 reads CASSVDLTANQPQHF. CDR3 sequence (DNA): TGTGCCAGCAGCGTAGATCTAACAGCCAATCAGCCCCAGCATTTT.

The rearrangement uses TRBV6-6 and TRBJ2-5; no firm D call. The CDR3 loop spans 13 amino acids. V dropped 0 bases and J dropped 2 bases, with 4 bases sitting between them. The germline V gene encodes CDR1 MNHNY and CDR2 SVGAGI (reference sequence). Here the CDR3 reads CASSYSGQETQYF. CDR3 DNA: TGTGCCAGCAGTTACTCTGGTCAAGAGACCCAGTACTTC.

CDR3 nucleotides: TGCAGTGCTAGTACGATGGGGGAGCAGTACTTC. Translation: CSASTMGEQYF. This chain joins TRBV20-1 and TRBJ2-7; no reliable D call. CDR3 size: 11 residues. Germline loops: CDR1 DFQATT, CDR2 SNEGSKA (reference sequence). The germline V and J ends were trimmed by 3 bases and 7 bases, with 10 bases remaining between them.

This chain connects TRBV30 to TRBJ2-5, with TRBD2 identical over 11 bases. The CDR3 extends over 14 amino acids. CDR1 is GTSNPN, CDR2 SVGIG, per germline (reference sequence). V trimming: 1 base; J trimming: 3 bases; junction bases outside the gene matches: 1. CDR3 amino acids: CAWSGGLAEETQYF. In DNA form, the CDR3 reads TGTGCCTGGAGTGGGGGACTAGCGGAAGAGACCCAGTACTTC.

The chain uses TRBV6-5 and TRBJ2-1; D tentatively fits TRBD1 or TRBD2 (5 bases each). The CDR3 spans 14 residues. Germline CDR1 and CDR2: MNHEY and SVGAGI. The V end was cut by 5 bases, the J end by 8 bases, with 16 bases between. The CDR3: CASSGDLALDEQFF. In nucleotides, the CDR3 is TGTGCCAGCAGTGGGGACCTAGCACTGGATGAGCAGTTCTTC.

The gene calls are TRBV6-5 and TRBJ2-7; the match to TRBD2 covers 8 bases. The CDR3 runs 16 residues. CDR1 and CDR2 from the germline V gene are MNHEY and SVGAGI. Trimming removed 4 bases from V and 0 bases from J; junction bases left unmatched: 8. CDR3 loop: CASSSPLAGSSYEQYF. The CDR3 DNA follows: TGTGCCAGCAGTTCCCCCCTAGCGGGTAGCTCCTACGAGCAGTACTTC.

CDR3 nucleotides: TGTGCCAGCAGCACGGGGACCGGGGAGCTGTTTTTT. This encodes CASSTGTGELFF. The chain joins TRBV7-8 to TRBJ2-2, with a possible D match to TRBD2 (5 bases). Germline loops: CDR1 SGHVS, CDR2 FQNEAQ. There are 12 residues in the CDR3. Trimming removed 5 bases at V and 5 bases at J, with 6 bases between.

The CDR3 is CASTPGLAGVEQFF. The CDR3 DNA follows: TGTGCCAGCACACCGGGACTAGCGGGAGTTGAGCAGTTCTTC. The chain carries TRBV27 and TRBJ2-1; 14 bases match TRBD2. Per the germline V gene, CDR1 is MNHEY and CDR2 is SMNVEV (reference sequence). The CDR3 sequence is 14 residues long. J was trimmed by 9 bases and V by 7 bases; bases with no gene match: 5.

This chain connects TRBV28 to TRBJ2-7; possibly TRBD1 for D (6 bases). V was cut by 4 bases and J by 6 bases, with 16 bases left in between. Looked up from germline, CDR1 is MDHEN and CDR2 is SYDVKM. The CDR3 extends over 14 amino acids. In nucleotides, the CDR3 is TGTGCCAGCAGTTCCCCTAACAGGGACCTCGAGCAGTACTTC. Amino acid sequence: CASSSPNRDLEQYF.

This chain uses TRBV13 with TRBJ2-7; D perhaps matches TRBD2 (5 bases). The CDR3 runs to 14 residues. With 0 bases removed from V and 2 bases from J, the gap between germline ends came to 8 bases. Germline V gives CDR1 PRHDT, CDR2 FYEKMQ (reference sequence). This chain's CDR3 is CASSLGLAPYEQYF. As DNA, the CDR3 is TGTGCCAGCAGCTTAGGTTTAGCGCCCTACGAGCAGTACTTC.

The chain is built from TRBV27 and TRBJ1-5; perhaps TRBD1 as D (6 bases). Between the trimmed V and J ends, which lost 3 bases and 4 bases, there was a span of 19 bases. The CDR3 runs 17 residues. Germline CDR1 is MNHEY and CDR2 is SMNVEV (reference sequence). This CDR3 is CASSLEGSRGLNQPQHF. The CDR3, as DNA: TGTGCCAGCAGTTTGGAAGGTAGCAGGGGTTTGAATCAGCCCCAGCATTTT.

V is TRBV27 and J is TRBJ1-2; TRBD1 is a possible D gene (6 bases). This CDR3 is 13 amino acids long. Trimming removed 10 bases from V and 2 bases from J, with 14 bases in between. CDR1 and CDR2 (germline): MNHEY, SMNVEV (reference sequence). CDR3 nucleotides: TGTGCCACCTGGGGGGGCAGGAACTATGGCTACACCTTC. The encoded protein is CATWGGRNYGYTF.

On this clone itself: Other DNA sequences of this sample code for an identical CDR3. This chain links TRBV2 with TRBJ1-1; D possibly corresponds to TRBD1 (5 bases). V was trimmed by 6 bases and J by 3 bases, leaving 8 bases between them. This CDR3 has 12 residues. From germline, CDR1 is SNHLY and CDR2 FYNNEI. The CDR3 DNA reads TGTGCCAGCAGGAGGGGTGACACTGAAGCTTTCTTT. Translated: CASRRGDTEAFF.

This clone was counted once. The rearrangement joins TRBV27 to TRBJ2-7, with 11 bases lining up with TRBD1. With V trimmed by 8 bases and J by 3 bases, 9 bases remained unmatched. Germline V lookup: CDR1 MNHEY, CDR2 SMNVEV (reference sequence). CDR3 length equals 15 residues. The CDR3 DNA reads TGTGCCAGCCGGACGACCGGGACAGGGGGCTACGAGCAGTACTTC. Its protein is CASRTTGTGGYEQYF.

CDR3 in amino acids: CASSPSSGTGVITGELFF. The CDR3 DNA reads TGCGCCAGCAGCCCCTCTTCCGGGACAGGGGTTATCACCGGGGAGCTGTTTTTT. V usage is TRBV5-1 and J usage is TRBJ2-2, with 10 bases that match TRBD1. V lost 4 bases, J lost 4 bases, and 13 bases stayed unmatched. There are 18 residues in the CDR3. Germline lookup yields CDR1 SGHRS and CDR2 YFSETQ.

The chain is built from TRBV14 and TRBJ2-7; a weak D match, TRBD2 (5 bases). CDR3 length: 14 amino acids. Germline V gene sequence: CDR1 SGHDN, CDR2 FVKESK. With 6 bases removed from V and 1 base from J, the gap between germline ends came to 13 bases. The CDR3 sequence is CASSLGSGSYEQYF. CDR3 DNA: TGTGCCAGCAGTCTGGGGAGTGGGTCCTACGAGCAGTACTTC. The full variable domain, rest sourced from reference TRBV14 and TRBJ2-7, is EAGVTQFPSHSVIEKGQTVTLRCDPISGHDNLYWYRRVMGKEIKFLLHFVKESKQDESGMPNNRFLAERTGGTYSTLKVQPAELEDSGVYFCASSLGSGSYEQYFGPGTRLTVT.

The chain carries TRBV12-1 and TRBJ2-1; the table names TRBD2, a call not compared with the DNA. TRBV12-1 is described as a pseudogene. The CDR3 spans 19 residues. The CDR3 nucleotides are TGTGCCAGCAGCTTTTTTGGGACTAGCGGGAGGGTGGCGTACAATGAGCAGTTCTTC. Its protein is CASSFFGTSGRVAYNEQFF.